The 18 T cell receptor beta chains listed next were all sequenced from one sample in a study of CD8+ T cells in alopecia areata (dated by TCRdb to between 2018 and 2020). Read against the paper, the sample's time point label means: 24 weeks on oral tofacitinib. In the paper's terms, the treatment or condition label means: oral pan-JAK inhibitor, 5-10 mg twice daily. Libraries came from the immunoSEQ multiplex PCR assay. RNA was extracted from all samples and reverse transcribed into cDNA, which served as template for TCR sequencing. What TCRdb holds here is the immuneACCESS table cut down to in-frame rearrangements. Part of the clones is not present; checked against another copy, under half of the missing clones reflect an unresolved V gene, and the others are unexplained. The table for this sample lists 190,000 or so clones; around three fifths of them were counted only once. Roughly 13% of the sample is held by the ten biggest clonotypes.

Here the sequenced sample was CD8+ T cells sorted from blood, taken at week 24, from a patient treated with tofacitinib. The receptors here all came from a human donor with alopecia areata.

This clone was picked up a small number of times. The chain recombines TRBV23-1 with TRBJ1-4; 8 bases are shared with TRBD1. TRBV23-1 is identified as an open reading frame with a role that is uncertain. This CDR3 is 15 amino acids long. V lost 8 bases, J lost 8 bases, and 13 bases stayed unmatched. CDR3 protein: CASVPLRTGWEKLFF. CDR3 nucleotides: TGCGCCAGCGTACCTTTAAGGACAGGGTGGGAAAAACTGTTTTTT.

This clone showed up just a few times. V usage is TRBV29-1 and J usage is TRBJ2-1; TRBD1 might be the D (5 bases). The CDR3 has 11 residues. V was shortened by 6 bases and J by 4 bases, with 7 bases between the two germline ends. Germline V gene data show CDR1 as SQVTM and CDR2 as ANQGSEA. The CDR3 DNA follows: TGCAGCGTGACAGAATACAATGAGCAGTTCTTC. Its translation is CSVTEYNEQFF.

The chain employs TRBV15 and TRBJ1-2; D possibly corresponds to TRBD1 (6 bases). V lost 9 bases and J 4 bases, leaving 24 bases between the germline ends. The CDR3 consists of 16 residues. CDR1 is LNHNV, CDR2 YYDKDF, per germline (reference sequence). In nucleotides, the CDR3 is TGTGCCACTCATTCGGTCAGTGGGGGCCTCTTCTATGGCTACACCTTC. Amino acid sequence: CATHSVSGGLFYGYTF.

The chain joins TRBV13 to TRBJ2-7, with TRBD2 matching 10 bases. Trimming at V came to 5 bases and at J to 6 bases, leaving 7 bases not matched to a gene. The germline gives CDR1 PRHDT, CDR2 FYEKMQ (reference sequence). This CDR3 is built from 14 residues. The CDR3 sequence is CASSESGGDVEQYF. The CDR3 DNA follows: TGTGCCAGCAGCGAGAGCGGGGGGGACGTCGAGCAGTACTTC.

The chain combines TRBV5-6 with TRBJ2-5, with 11 nucleotides matching TRBD2. After removal of 2 bases from V and 5 bases from J, the junction contained 5 bases not matched to a gene. Germline V CDR1 and CDR2: SGHDT, YYEEEE. This CDR3 region has 15 residues. Here the CDR3 DNA reads TGTGCCAGCAGCTTTAGCGGGGGGGCCAGGGAGACCCAGTACTTC. The encoded protein is CASSFSGGARETQYF.

The V and J genes are TRBV23-1 and TRBJ2-7, with a possible D match to TRBD2 (5 bases). TRBV23-1 is assigned to the ORF class and has an uncertain function. V gave up 0 bases and J gave up 2 bases, with 11 bases separating them. The CDR3 runs to 15 residues. CDR3 bases: TGCGCCAGCAGTCAATCGAGGGATGTACCCTACGAGCAGTACTTC. Its protein product is CASSQSRDVPYEQYF.

This chain uses TRBV5-6 with TRBJ1-5, with D unresolved. Germline values: CDR1 SGHDT, CDR2 YYEEEE. The V end was cut by 4 bases, the J end by 3 bases, with 8 bases between. CDR3 length: 13 amino acids. DNA of the CDR3: TGTGCCAGCAGCCGCGGGATCAATCAGCCCCAGCATTTT. Protein: CASSRGINQPQHF.

The V and J genes are TRBV2 and TRBJ2-3, with 7 bases lining up with TRBD1. The J segment lost 6 bases and the V segment lost 5 bases, leaving 8 bases of the junction unmatched. The CDR3 sequence is 14 residues long. Germline-derived CDR1 and CDR2 are SNHLY and FYNNEI. The CDR3 region is CASSPTGYADTQYF. CDR3 DNA sequence: TGTGCCAGCAGTCCGACAGGGTACGCCGATACGCAGTATTTT.

A word on this clone: A read error may account for a junction end that differs from germline. This chain connects TRBV19 to TRBJ1-5; D possibly corresponds to TRBD1 (5 bases). The CDR3 length is 15 residues. Germline values: CDR1 LNHDA, CDR2 SQIVND (reference sequence). CDR3 nucleotides: TGTGCCAGTAAACGCAGGGTCTATAGCAGTCAGCCCCAGCATTTT. It codes for CASKRRVYSSQPQHF. The full variable domain, in which reference TRBV19 and TRBJ1-5 provide the parts outside the CDR3, is DGGITQSPKYLFRKEGQNVTLSCEQNLNHDAMYWYRQDPGQGLRLIYYSQIVNDFQKGDIAEGYSVSREKKESFPLTVTSAQKNPTAFYLCASKRRVYSSQPQHFGDGTRLSIL.

Points on this clone: The junction and the germline gene differ at one end; a read error may be behind it. The J gene is TRBJ2-4, the V gene TRBV15, with TRBD1 as a possible D gene (6 bases). The germline V gene encodes CDR1 LNHNV and CDR2 YYDKDF (reference sequence). This CDR3 has 16 residues. Here the CDR3 reads CATSRDAGAAKNIQYF. Written as DNA, the CDR3 is TGTGCCACCAGCCGAGACGCAGGGGCCGCCAAAAACATTCAGTACTTC. The complete variable domain, with remaining parts taken from reference TRBV15 and TRBJ2-4, reads DAMVIQNPRYQVTQFGKPVTLSCSQTLNHNVMYWYQQKSSQAPKLLFHYYDKDFNNEADTPDNFQSRRPNTSFCFLDIRSPGLGDTAMYLCATSRDAGAAKNIQYFGAGTRLSVL.

V and J are TRBV5-6 and TRBJ1-4; a possible D gene is TRBD1 (5 bases). The CDR3 contains 13 residues. Germline V lookup: CDR1 SGHDT, CDR2 YYEEEE. Deletions cut 2 bases from V and 6 bases from J, with 8 bases between. CDR3 region: CASSFGTDEKLFF. CDR3 nucleotides: TGTGCCAGCAGCTTCGGGACTGATGAAAAACTGTTTTTT.

This clone turned up a few times. J is TRBJ2-7 and V is TRBV7-9; D call uncertain. Germline CDR1 is SEHNR and CDR2 is FQNEAQ (reference sequence). Between the trimmed V and J ends, which lost 2 bases and 5 bases, there was a span of 13 bases. The CDR3 consists of 14 residues. CDR3 sequence reads: CASSLIYKGNEQYF. DNA of the CDR3: TGTGCCAGCAGCTTAATTTACAAAGGGAACGAGCAGTACTTC.

The rearrangement uses TRBV7-8 and TRBJ2-7; 12 bases align to TRBD2. This CDR3 is 15 amino acids long. Germline V gives CDR1 SGHVS, CDR2 FQNEAQ. Trimming took 1 base from V and 3 from J; bases not matched to a gene: 1. The CDR3 loop is CASSLETSGGYEQYF. CDR3 bases: TGTGCCAGCAGCTTAGAGACTAGCGGGGGCTACGAGCAGTACTTC.

This chain connects TRBV27 to TRBJ2-5, with D possibly matching TRBD1 (6 bases). The CDR3 runs 15 residues. CDR1 is MNHEY and CDR2 is SMNVEV in the germline V gene (reference sequence). V was clipped by 2 bases and J by 5 bases, with 15 bases between them. CDR3 protein: CASSLGGGIRETQYF. CDR3 DNA sequence: TGTGCCAGCAGTTTAGGGGGCGGAATTAGGGAGACCCAGTACTTC.

The genes are TRBV13 and TRBJ2-1; TRBD2 matches 9 bases. Germline values: CDR1 PRHDT, CDR2 FYEKMQ (reference sequence). V was clipped by 8 bases and J by 3 bases; unmatched bases: 8. CDR3 size: 15 residues. CDR3 DNA sequence: TGTGCCAGCGGGGAGGATAGCGGGGGCTACAATGAGCAGTTCTTC. This sequence encodes CASGEDSGGYNEQFF.

This clone was recorded a few times. This chain joins TRBV4-1 and TRBJ1-2; 7 bases match TRBD1. From germline, CDR1 is MGHRA and CDR2 YSYEKL. The CDR3 has 16 residues. V lost 1 base, J lost 2 bases, and 7 bases stayed unmatched. Here the CDR3 DNA reads TGCGCCAGCAGCCAAGGGGGGGGACAGCTAAACTATGGCTACACCTTC. Its translation: CASSQGGGQLNYGYTF.

The chain couples TRBV9 to TRBJ2-7, with 12 nucleotides matching TRBD1. The V segment lost 4 bases and the J segment 6 bases; nucleotides outside the gene matches: 5. The CDR3 runs 14 residues. CDR1 and CDR2 from the germline V gene are SGDLS and YYNGEE. CDR3: CASSPGQGALEQYF. CDR3 sequence (DNA): TGTGCCAGCAGCCCGGGACAGGGGGCCCTCGAGCAGTACTTC.

This clone was picked up a small number of times. The chain links TRBV13 to TRBJ2-5; D may match TRBD1 or TRBD2 (5 bases each). V was pared by 5 bases and J by 4 bases, with 14 bases between. Germline CDR1 PRHDT, CDR2 FYEKMQ (reference sequence). CDR3 length equals 14 residues. Here the CDR3 reads CASSPGPSAETQYF. The DNA for the CDR3 is TGTGCCAGCAGCCCGGGACCCTCTGCAGAGACCCAGTACTTC. Full variable domain (rest looked up from reference TRBV13 and TRBJ2-5): AAGVIQSPRHLIKEKRETATLKCYPIPRHDTVYWYQQGPGQDPQFLISFYEKMQSDKGSIPDRFSAQQFSDYHSELNMSSLELGDSALYFCASSPGPSAETQYFGPGTRLLVL.